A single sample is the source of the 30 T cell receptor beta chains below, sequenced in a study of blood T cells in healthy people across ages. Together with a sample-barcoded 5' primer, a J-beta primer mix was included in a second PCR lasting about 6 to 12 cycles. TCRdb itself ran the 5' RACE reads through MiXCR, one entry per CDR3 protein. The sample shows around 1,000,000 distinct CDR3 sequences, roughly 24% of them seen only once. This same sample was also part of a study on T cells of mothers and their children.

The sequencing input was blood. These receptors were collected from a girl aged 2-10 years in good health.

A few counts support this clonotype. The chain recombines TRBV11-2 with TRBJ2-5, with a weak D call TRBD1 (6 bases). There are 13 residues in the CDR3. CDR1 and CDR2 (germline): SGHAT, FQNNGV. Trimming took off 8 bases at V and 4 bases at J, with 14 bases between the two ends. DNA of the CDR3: TGTGCCAGCGGCCTAGGGGGTGCAGAGACCCAGTACTTC. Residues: CASGLGGAETQYF.

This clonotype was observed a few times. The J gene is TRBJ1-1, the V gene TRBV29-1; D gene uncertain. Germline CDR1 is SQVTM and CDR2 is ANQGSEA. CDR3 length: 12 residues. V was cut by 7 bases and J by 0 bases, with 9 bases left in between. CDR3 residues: CSGRNMNTEAFF. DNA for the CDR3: TGCAGCGGCAGGAATATGAACACTGAAGCTTTCTTT.

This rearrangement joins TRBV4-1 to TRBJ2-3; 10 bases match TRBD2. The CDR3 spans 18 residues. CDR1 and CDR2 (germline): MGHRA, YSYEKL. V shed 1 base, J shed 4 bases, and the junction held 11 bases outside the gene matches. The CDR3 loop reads CASSQGSGGGPGADTQYF. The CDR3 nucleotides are TGCGCCAGCAGCCAAGGAAGCGGGGGGGGACCCGGCGCAGATACGCAGTATTTT.

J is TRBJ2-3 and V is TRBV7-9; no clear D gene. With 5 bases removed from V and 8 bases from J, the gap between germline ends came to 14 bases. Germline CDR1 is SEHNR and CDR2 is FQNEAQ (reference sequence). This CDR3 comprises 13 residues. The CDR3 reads CASSDGWVATQYF. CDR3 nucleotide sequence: TGTGCCAGCAGCGACGGGTGGGTGGCTACGCAGTATTTT.

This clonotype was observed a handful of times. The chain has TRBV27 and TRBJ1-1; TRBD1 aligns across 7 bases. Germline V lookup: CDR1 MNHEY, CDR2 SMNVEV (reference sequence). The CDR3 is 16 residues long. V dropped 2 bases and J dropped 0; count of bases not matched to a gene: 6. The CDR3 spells CASSLGWQGVNTEAFF. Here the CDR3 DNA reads TGTGCCAGCAGTTTAGGTTGGCAGGGGGTGAACACTGAAGCTTTCTTT.

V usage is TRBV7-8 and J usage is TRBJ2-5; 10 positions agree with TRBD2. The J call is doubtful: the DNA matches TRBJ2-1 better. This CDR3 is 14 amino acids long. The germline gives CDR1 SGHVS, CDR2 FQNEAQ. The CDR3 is CASSLLAGAWGQFF. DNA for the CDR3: TGTGCCAGCAGCTTACTAGCGGGAGCGTGGGGCCAGTTCTTC.

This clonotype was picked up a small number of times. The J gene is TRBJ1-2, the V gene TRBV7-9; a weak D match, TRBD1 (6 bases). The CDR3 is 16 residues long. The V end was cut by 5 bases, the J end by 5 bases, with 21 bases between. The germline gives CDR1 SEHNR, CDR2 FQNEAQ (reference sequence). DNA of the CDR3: TGTGCCAGCAGCCCCTTTGTGGGCCGGGACATATATGGCTACACCTTC. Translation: CASSPFVGRDIYGYTF.

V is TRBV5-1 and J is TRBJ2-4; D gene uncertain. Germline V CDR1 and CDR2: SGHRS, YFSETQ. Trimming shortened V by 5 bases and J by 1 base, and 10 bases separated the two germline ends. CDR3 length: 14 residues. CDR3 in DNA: TGCGCCAGCAGGCCCGGTTACGCCAAAAACATTCAGTACTTC. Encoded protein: CASRPGYAKNIQYF.

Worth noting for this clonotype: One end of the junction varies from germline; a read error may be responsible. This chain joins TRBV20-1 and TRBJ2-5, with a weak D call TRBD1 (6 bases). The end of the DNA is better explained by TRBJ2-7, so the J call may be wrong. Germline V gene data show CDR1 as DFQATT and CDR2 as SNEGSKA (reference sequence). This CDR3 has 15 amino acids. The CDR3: CGARSSNVEGDEQYF. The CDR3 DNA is TGCGGTGCTAGGTCATCGAATGTAGAGGGGGACGAGCAGTACTTC.

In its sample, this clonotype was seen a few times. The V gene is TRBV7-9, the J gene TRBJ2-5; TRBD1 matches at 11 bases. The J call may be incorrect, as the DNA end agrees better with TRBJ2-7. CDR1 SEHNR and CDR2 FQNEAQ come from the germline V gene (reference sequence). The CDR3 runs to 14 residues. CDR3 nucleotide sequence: TGTGCCAGCAGTCTCTTGGGGACAGGGGGCGAGCAGTACTTC. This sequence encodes CASSLLGTGGEQYF.

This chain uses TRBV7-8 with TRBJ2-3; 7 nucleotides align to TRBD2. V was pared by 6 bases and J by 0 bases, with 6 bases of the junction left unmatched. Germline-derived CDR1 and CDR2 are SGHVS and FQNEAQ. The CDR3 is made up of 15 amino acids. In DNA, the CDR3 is TGTGCCAGCAGAGACAAGCGGGGCAGCACAGATACGCAGTATTTT. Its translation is CASRDKRGSTDTQYF.

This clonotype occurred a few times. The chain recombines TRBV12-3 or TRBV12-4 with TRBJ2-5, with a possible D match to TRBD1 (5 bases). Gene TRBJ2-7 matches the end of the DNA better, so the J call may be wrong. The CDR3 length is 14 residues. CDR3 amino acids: CASSPRQRDYEQYF. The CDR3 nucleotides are TGTGCCAGCAGTCCCCGACAGAGAGACTACGAGCAGTACTTC.

The CDR3 here is CSASGLNQETQYF. The DNA for the CDR3 is TGCAGTGCGTCCGGGCTCAACCAAGAGACCCAGTACTTC. The rearrangement joins TRBV20-1 to TRBJ2-5; no clear D gene. Germline loops: CDR1 DFQATT, CDR2 SNEGSKA (reference sequence). The CDR3 extends over 13 amino acids. V dropped 6 bases and J dropped 0 bases, with 11 bases sitting between them.

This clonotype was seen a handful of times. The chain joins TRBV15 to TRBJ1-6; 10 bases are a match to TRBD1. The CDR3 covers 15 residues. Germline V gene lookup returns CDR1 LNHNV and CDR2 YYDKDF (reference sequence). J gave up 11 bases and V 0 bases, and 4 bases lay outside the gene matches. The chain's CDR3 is CATSRDRGQGTPLHF. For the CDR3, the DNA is TGTGCCACCAGCAGAGATAGGGGACAGGGGACACCCCTCCACTTT.

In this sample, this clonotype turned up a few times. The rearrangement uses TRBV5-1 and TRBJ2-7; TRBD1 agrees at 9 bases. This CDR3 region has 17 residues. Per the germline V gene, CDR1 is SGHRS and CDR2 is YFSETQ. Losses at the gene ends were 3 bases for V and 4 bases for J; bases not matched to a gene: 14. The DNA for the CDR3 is TGCGCCAGCAGCTCCGAAACAACAGGGGGCGCCTCGTACGAGCAGTACTTC. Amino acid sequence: CASSSETTGGASYEQYF.

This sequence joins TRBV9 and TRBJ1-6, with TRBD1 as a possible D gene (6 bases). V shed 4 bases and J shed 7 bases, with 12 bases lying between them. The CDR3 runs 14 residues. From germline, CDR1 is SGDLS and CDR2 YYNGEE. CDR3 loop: CASSQGQKNSPLHF. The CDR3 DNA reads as TGTGCCAGCAGCCAAGGACAGAAAAATTCACCCCTCCACTTT.

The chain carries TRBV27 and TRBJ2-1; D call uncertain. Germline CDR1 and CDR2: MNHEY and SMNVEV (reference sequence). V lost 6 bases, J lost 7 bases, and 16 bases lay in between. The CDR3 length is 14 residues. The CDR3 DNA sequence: TGTGCCAGCAGACCTCTGGGGATTAGTAATGAGCAGTTCTTC. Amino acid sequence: CASRPLGISNEQFF.

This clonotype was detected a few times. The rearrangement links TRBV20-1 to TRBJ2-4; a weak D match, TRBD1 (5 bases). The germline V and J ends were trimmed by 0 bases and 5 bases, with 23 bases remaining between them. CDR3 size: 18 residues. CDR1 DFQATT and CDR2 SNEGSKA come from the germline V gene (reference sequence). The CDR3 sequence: CSARDFGSSLGDENIQYF. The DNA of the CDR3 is TGCAGTGCTAGAGATTTTGGTTCTTCCTTAGGGGATGAAAACATTCAGTACTTC.

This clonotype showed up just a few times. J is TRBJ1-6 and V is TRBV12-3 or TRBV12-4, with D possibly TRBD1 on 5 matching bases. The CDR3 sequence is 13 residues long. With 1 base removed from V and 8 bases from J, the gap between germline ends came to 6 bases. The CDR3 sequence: CASSLVGDSPLHF. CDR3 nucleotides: TGTGCCAGCAGTTTAGTGGGGGATTCACCCCTCCACTTT.

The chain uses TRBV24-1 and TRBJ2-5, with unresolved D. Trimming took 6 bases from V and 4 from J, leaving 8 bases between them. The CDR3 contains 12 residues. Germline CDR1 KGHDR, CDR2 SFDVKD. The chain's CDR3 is CATSLSGETQYF. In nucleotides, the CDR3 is TGTGCCACCAGTCTATCAGGAGAGACCCAGTACTTC.

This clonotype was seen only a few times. The CDR3 bases are TGCAGCGTTGTAGGGACTAACAATGAGCAGTTCTTC. Translating gives CSVVGTNNEQFF. The chain carries TRBV29-1 and TRBJ2-1; 7 positions match TRBD2. The CDR3 runs 12 residues. The V segment lost 4 bases and the J segment 5 bases; nucleotides outside the gene matches: 2. CDR1 is SQVTM and CDR2 is ANQGSEA in the germline V gene.

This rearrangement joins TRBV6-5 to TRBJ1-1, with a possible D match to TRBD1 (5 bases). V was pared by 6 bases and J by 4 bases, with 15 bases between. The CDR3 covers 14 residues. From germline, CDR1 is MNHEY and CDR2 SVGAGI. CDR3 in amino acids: CASSPAGRSTEAFF. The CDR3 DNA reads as TGTGCCAGCAGCCCCGCGGGACGAAGCACTGAAGCTTTCTTT.

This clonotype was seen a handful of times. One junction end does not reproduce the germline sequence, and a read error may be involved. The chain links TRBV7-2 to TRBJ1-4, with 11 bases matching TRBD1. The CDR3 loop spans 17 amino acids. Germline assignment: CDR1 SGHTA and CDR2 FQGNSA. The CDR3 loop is CVSSSPGQGVSNEKLFF. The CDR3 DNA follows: TGTGTCAGCAGCTCCCCGGGACAGGGGGTGTCTAATGAAAAACTGTTTTTT.

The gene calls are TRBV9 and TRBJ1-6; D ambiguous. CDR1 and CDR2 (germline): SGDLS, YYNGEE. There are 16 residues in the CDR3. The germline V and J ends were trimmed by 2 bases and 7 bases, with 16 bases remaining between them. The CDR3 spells CASSVSPLQTNSPLHF. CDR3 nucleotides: TGTGCCAGCAGCGTTTCTCCTTTGCAAACGAATTCACCCCTCCACTTT.

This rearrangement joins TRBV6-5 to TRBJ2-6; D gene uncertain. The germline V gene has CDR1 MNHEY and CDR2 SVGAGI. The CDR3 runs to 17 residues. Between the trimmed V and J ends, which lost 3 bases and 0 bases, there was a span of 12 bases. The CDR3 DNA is TGTGCCAGCAGTTATCTTCGGACGGGCTCTGGGGCCAACGTCCTGACTTTC. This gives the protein CASSYLRTGSGANVLTF.

In DNA, the CDR3 is TGTGCCAGCAGCCAAGGAGGACAGGGGAGCGAAAAACTGTTTTTT. It codes for CASSQGGQGSEKLFF. The rearrangement links TRBV3-1 to TRBJ1-4, with 9 nucleotides matching TRBD1. The CDR3 spans 15 residues. After removal of 1 base from V and 8 bases from J, the junction contained 5 bases not matched to a gene. Germline V gene data show CDR1 as LGHDT and CDR2 as YNNKEL (reference sequence).

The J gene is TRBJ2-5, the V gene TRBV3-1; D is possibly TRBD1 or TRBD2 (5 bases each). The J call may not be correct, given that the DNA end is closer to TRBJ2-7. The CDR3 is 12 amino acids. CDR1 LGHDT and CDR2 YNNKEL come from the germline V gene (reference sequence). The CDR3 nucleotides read TGTGTCGTTAAAGGGAAGGGGAGCGAGCAGTACTTC. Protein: CVVKGKGSEQYF.

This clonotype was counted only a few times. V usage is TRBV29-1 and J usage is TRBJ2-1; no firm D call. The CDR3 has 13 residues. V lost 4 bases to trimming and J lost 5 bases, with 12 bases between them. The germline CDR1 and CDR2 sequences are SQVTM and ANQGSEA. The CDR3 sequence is CSVGILSNNEQFF. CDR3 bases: TGCAGCGTTGGTATATTATCAAACAATGAGCAGTTCTTC.

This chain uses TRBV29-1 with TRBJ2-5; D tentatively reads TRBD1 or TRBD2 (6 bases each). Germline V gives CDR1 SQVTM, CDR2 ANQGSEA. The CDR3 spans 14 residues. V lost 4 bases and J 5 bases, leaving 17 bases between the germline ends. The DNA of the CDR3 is TGCAGCGTTGGGGGGGCAATTAGGCGGGAGACCCAGTACTTC. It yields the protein CSVGGAIRRETQYF.

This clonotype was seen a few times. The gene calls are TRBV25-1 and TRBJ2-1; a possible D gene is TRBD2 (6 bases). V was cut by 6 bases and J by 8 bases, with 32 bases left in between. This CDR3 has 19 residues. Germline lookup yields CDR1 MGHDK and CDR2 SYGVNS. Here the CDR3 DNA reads TGTGCCAGCAGCGACGACCCGACTAGTTCTGGATCCTTTGACGATGAGCAGTTCTTC. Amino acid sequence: CASSDDPTSSGSFDDEQFF. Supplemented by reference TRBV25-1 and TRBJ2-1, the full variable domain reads EADIYQTPRYLVIGTGKKITLECSQTMGHDKMYWYQQDPGMELHLIHYSYGVNSTEKGDLSSESTVSRIRTEHFPLTLESARPSHTSQYLCASSDDPTSSGSFDDEQFFGPGTRLTVL.